Following are 5 T cell receptor beta chains from one sample sequenced in a study of blood T cell repertoires in COVID-19. Sequencing was performed with immunoSEQ multiplex PCR; in TCRdb, only in-frame clones are kept and a portion is missing. The table has roughly 130,000 clones, around 88% seen once. Input material: PBMCs or T cells enriched from blood (not recorded which). All receptors derive from a woman aged 50 to 65 who had recovered from COVID-19.

The rearrangement joins TRBV7-9 to TRBJ2-2; D might be TRBD1 (6 bases). There are 16 residues in the CDR3. Germline-derived CDR1 and CDR2 are SEHNR and FQNEAQ (reference sequence). Trimming removed 4 bases from V and 6 bases from J, with 18 bases in between. CDR3 sequence: CASSSTGTGVAGELFF. CDR3 in DNA: TGTGCCAGCAGCTCGACAGGCACCGGTGTCGCCGGGGAGCTGTTTTTT. The whole variable domain, remainder taken from reference TRBV7-9 and TRBJ2-2, is DTGVSQNPRHKITKRGQNVTFRCDPISEHNRLYWYRQTLGQGPEFLTYFQNEAQLEKSRLLSDRFSAERPKGSFSTLEIQRTEQGDSAMYLCASSSTGTGVAGELFFGEGSRLTVL.

The rearrangement uses TRBV10-3 and TRBJ1-2, with D perhaps matching TRBD1 (6 bases). The ends were cut back, 5 bases at V and 6 bases at J, with 13 bases in the middle. This CDR3 contains 13 residues. Germline lookup yields CDR1 ENHRY and CDR2 SYGVKD. CDR3 nucleotide sequence: TGTGCCATCAGTAACCGGGGGGCCGATGGCTACACCTTC. This sequence encodes CAISNRGADGYTF.

The chain uses TRBV5-1 and TRBJ1-1; the D gene is possibly TRBD1 (5 bases). This CDR3 has 14 amino acids. V shed 5 bases and J shed 2 bases, with 13 bases lying between them. Germline-derived CDR1 and CDR2 are SGHRS and YFSETQ. CDR3: CASSIPRVNTEAFF. The DNA of the CDR3 is TGCGCCAGCAGTATCCCCAGGGTTAACACTGAAGCTTTCTTT. Full variable domain (remainder filled in from reference TRBV5-1 and TRBJ1-1): KAGVTQTPRYLIKTRGQQVTLSCSPISGHRSVSWYQQTPGQGLQFLFEYFSETQRNKGNFPGRFSGRQFSNSRSEMNVSTLELGDSALYLCASSIPRVNTEAFFGQGTRLTVV.

This clone has just one count. The chain uses TRBV7-3 and TRBJ2-3, with TRBD2 matching over 11 bases. The V gene's germline CDR1 is SGHTA and CDR2 FQGTGA. Trimming removed 3 bases from V and 5 bases from J; junction bases left unmatched: 4. CDR3 length: 15 amino acids. CDR3 region: CASSFSGGALDTQYF. CDR3 coding DNA: TGTGCCAGCAGCTTTAGCGGGGGGGCTTTAGATACGCAGTATTTT.

This chain uses TRBV4-1 with TRBJ2-7; TRBD1 matches at 7 bases. This CDR3 comprises 14 residues. V shed 1 base and J 3 bases; nucleotides not matched to a gene: 3. Germline V gene data show CDR1 as MGHRA and CDR2 as YSYEKL. The CDR3 nucleotides read TGCGCCAGCAGCCAAGCAACAGGGGTCTACGAGCAGTACTTC. Amino acids: CASSQATGVYEQYF.